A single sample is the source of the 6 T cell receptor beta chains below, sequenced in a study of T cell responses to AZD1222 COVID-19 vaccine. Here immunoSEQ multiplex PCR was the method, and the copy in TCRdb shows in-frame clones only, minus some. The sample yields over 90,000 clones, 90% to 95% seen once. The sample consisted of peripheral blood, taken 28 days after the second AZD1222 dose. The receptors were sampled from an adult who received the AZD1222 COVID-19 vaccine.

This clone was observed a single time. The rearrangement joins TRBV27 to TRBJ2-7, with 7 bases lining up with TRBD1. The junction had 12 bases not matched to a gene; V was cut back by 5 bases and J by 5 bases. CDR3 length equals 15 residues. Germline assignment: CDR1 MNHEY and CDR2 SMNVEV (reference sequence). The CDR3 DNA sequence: TGTGCCAGCAGTCCCTACGACAGGGTCAGGGACGAGCAGTACTTC. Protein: CASSPYDRVRDEQYF.

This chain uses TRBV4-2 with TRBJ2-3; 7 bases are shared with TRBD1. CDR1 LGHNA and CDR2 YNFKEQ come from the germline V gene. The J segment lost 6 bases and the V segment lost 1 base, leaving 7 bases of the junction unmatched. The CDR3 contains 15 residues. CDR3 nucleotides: TGTGCCAGCAGCCAAGCCAGACAGGGTTCGGATACGCAGTATTTT. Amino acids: CASSQARQGSDTQYF.

The CDR3 here is CASSPAGSSYEQYF. In DNA, the CDR3 is TGTGCCAGCTCACCGGCGGGGAGCTCCTACGAGCAGTACTTC. This chain links TRBV18 with TRBJ2-7; D is perhaps TRBD2 (6 bases). The CDR3 totals 14 residues. Per the germline V gene, CDR1 is KGHSH and CDR2 is LQKENI. V was clipped by 3 bases and J by 0 bases, with 9 bases between them.

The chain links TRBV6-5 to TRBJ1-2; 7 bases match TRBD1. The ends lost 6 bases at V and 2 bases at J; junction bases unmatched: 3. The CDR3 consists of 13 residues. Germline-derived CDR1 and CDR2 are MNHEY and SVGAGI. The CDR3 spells CASSRGINYGYTF. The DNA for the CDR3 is TGTGCCAGCAGCAGGGGGATCAACTATGGCTACACCTTC.

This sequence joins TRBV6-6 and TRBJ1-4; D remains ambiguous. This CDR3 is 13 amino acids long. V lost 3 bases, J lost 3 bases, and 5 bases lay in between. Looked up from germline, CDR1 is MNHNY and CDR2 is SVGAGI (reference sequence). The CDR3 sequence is CASSYRANEKLFF. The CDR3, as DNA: TGTGCCAGCAGTTATAGGGCTAATGAAAAACTGTTTTTT.

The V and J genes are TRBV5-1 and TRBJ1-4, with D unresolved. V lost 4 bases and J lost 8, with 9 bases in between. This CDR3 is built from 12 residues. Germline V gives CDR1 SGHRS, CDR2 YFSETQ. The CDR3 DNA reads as TGCGCCAGCAGCCCCGATGGGGAAAAACTGTTTTTT. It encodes CASSPDGEKLFF.